This TCR beta chain was identified in a study of T-cell reconstitution after alpha-beta-depleted transplantation in children. Regarding the study as a whole: Reports say that about two months after transplant, the alpha-beta T cells came out of several hundred graft clones that had expanded. One year after transplant, T-cell counts and diversity came mostly from newly produced T cells.

This clonotype turned up a few times. Its antigen remains unidentified. Unique molecular identifiers were incorporated when the TCRbeta library was constructed. TCRdb reprocessed the PCR reads via MiXCR and lists one record per CDR3 protein. This table holds approximately 230,000 distinct CDR3 sequences, more than 20% found once. The starting material was PBMCs, mostly from graft donor cells, obtained 360 days after TCRalphabeta/CD19-depleted stem cell transplant. The sequence derives from a female patient aged 2-10 years who had a stem cell transplant for congenital amegakaryocytic thrombocytopenia, so the T cells may come from the graft donor.

The CDR3 sequence: CASSLNAGFSYNEQFF. For the CDR3, the DNA is TGCGCCAGCAGCTTGAATGCTGGTTTCTCCTACAATGAGCAGTTCTTC. The genes are TRBV5-1 and TRBJ2-1; D is ambiguous. The V end lost 1 base, the J end lost 0 bases, and 11 bases lay between the germline ends. The CDR3 is 16 residues long. Germline V lookup: CDR1 SGHRS, CDR2 YFSETQ.